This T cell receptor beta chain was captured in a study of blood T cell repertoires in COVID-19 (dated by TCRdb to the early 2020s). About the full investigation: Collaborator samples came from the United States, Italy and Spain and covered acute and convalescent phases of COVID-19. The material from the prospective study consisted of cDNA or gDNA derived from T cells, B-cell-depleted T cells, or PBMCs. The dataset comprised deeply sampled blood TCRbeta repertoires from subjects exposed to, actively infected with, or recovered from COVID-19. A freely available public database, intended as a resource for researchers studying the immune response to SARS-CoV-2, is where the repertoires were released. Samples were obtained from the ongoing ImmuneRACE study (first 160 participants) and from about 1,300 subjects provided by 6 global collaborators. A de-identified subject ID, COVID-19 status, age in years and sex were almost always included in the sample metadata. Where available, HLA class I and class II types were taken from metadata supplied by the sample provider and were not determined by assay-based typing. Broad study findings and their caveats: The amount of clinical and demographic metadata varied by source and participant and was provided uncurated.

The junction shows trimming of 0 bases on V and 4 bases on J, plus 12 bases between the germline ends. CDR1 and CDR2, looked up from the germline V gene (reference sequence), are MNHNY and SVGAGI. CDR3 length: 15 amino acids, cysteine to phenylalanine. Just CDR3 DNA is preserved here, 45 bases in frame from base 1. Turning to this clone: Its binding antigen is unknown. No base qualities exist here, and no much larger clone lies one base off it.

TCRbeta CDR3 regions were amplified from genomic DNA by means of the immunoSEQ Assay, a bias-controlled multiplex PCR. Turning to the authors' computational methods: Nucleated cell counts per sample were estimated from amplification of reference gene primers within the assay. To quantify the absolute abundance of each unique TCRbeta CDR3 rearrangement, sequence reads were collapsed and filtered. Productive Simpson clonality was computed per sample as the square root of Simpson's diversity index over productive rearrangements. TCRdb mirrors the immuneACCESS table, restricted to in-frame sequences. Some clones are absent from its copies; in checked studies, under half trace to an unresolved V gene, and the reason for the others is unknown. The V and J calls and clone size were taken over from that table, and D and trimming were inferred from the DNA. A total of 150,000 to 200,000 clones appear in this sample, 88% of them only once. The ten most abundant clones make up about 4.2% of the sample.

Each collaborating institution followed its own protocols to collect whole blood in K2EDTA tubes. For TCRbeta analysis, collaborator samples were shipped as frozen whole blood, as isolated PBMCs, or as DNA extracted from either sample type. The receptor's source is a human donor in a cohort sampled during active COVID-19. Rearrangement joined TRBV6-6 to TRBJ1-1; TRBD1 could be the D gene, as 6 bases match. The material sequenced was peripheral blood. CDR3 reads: CASSYSGGAATEAFF. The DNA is TGTGCCAGCAGTTACTCGGGGGGGGCGGCCACTGAAGCTTTCTTT.